The source of this T cell receptor beta chain is a study of cytomegalovirus exposure and HLA in healthy donors. PCR employed 60 Vbeta and 13 Jbeta primers. In the study's own analysis: In a later analysis, of approximately 81 million unique beta chains, 9 million to 11 million appeared in at least two donors. Assay: immunoSEQ multiplex PCR; the TCRdb copy retains only in-frame clones and omits some. For V, J and clone size, that table is used; D and trimming come from the DNA. The table lists about 180,000 clones, roughly 75% of them singletons. Points on this clone: Its antigen is unknown.

The CDR3 has 13 amino acids. Trimming left V 3 bases short and J 2 bases short, with 8 bases between. In germline, CDR1 is MGHRA, CDR2 YSYEKL. Findings and limits, study-wide: Follow-up analysis later connected one missense variant in DCLRE1C with trimming of TCR beta V- and J-genes. When a later analysis was performed, an Asian-associated ancestry cluster reportedly had fewer N-insertions than the roughly 690-donor mean. TCR beta chains associated with HLA were, in a later analysis, more clonally expanded than equally common others.

Sequenced material: PBMCs. V is TRBV4-1 and J is TRBJ2-7, with D uncertain. This clonotype originated in a woman aged 25 to 45 in good health and CMV-seronegative. DNA of the CDR3: TGCGCCAGCAGCCACCTATTAGCCTACGAGCAGTACTTC. Protein sequence: CASSHLLAYEQYF.